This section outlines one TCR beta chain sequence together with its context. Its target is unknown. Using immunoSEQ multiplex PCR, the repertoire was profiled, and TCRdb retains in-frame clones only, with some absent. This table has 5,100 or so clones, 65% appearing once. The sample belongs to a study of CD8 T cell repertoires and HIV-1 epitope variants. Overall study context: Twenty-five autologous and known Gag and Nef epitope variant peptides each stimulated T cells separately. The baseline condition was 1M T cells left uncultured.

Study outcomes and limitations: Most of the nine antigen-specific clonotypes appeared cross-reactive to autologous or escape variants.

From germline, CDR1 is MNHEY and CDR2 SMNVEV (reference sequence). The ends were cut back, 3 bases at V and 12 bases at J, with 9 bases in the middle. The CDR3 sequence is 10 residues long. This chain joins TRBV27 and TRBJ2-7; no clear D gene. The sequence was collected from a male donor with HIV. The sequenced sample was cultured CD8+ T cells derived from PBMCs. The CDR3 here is CASSFGLGYF. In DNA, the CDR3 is TGTGCCAGCAGTTTTGGGTTGGGGTACTTC.